Listed below are T cell receptor beta chains from one sample, sequenced in a study of blood T cell repertoires in COVID-19. The data were produced by immunoSEQ multiplex PCR, yet TCRdb's version contains in-frame clones alone and is incomplete. Seen here are hundreds of thousands of clones, 70% to 90% observed once, and the top ten hold about 16%. Sequenced sample: PBMCs or T cells enriched from blood (not recorded which). The receptor set was obtained from a man between 18 and 29 years old who had recovered from COVID-19. The CDR3 runs from the conserved cysteine through the conserved F or W. Fields, in order: clone size, J gene, V gene, D gene, CDR3 protein, CDR3 DNA. The D gene is left open where the match is weak. Part of the rows lack a size; the others show once, few, many or a class for expanded clones.

clone_size: -
j_call: TRBJ2-7
v_call: TRBV5-1
d_call: TRBD1
cdr3_aa: CASSFRQGSNEQYF
cdr3_nt: TGCGCCAGCAGCTTCAGACAGGGAAGTAACGAGCAGTACTTC

clone_size: -
j_call: TRBJ2-6
v_call: TRBV19
d_call: TRBD1
cdr3_aa: CASNRGQGASGANVLTF
cdr3_nt: TGTGCCAGTAACCGAGGACAGGGAGCCTCTGGGGCCAACGTCCTGACTTTC

clone_size: many
j_call: TRBJ1-4
v_call: TRBV6-5
d_call: TRBD1
cdr3_aa: CASSYGTGKVEKLFF
cdr3_nt: TGTGCCAGCAGTTACGGGACAGGGAAAGTCGAAAAACTGTTTTTT

clone_size: -
j_call: TRBJ2-7
v_call: TRBV7-2
d_call: -
cdr3_aa: CASSLATVSSYEQYF
cdr3_nt: TGTGCCAGCAGCTTAGCTACGGTGAGCTCCTACGAGCAGTACTTC

clone_size: -
j_call: TRBJ2-1
v_call: TRBV10-2
d_call: TRBD1
cdr3_aa: CASNTGGDEQFF
cdr3_nt: TGCGCCAGCAATACAGGGGGTGATGAGCAGTTCTTC

clone_size: -
j_call: TRBJ1-4
v_call: TRBV5-1
d_call: TRBD1
cdr3_aa: CASRKTGGLANEKLFF
cdr3_nt: TGCGCCAGCAGAAAAACAGGGGGTTTGGCTAATGAAAAACTGTTTTTT

clone_size: -
j_call: TRBJ1-1
v_call: TRBV7-9
d_call: TRBD1
cdr3_aa: CASRGQGSRNTEAFF
cdr3_nt: TGTGCCAGCAGGGGACAGGGCAGTAGGAACACTGAAGCTTTCTTT

clone_size: -
j_call: TRBJ2-2
v_call: TRBV6-5
d_call: TRBD2
cdr3_aa: CASSSPLAGDTGELFF
cdr3_nt: TGTGCCAGCAGTTCCCCACTAGCGGGGGACACCGGGGAGCTGTTTTTT

clone_size: -
j_call: TRBJ1-2
v_call: TRBV12-3/TRBV12-4
d_call: -
cdr3_aa: CASSLARGHGYTF
cdr3_nt: TGTGCCAGCAGTTTAGCAAGAGGGCATGGCTACACCTTC

clone_size: -
j_call: TRBJ2-5
v_call: TRBV2
d_call: -
cdr3_aa: CASSGTEQETQYF
cdr3_nt: TGTGCCAGCAGTGGGACAGAACAAGAGACCCAGTACTTC

clone_size: -
j_call: TRBJ2-2
v_call: TRBV10-3
d_call: -
cdr3_aa: CAISDHPWGGPNTGELFF
cdr3_nt: TGTGCCATCAGCGACCACCCTTGGGGGGGCCCGAACACCGGGGAGCTGTTTTTT